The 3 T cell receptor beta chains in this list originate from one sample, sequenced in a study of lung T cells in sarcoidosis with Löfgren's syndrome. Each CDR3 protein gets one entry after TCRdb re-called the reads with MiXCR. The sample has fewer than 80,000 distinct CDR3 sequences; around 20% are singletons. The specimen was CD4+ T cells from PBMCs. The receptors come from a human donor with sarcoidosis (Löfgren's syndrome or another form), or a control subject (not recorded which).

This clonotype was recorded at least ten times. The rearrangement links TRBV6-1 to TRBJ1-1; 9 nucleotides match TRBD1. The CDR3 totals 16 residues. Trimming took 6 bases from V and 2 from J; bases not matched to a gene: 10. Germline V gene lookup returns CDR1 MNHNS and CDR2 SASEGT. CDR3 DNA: TGTGCCAGCAGCTCCCCTGGACAGGGGAGAAACACTGAAGCTTTCTTT. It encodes CASSSPGQGRNTEAFF.

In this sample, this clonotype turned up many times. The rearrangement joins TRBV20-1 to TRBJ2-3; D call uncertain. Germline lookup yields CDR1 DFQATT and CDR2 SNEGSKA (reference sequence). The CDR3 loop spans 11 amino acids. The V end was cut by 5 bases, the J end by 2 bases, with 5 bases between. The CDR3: CSASDTDTQYF. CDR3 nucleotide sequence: TGCAGTGCTTCGGACACAGATACGCAGTATTTT.

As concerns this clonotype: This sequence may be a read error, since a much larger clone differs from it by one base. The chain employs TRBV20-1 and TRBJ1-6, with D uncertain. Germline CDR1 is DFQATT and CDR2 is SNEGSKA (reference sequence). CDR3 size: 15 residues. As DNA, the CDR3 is TGCAATGCTAGGCGGCCGGGCGCCTTACATTCACCCCTCCACTTT. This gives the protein CNARRPGALHSPLHF.